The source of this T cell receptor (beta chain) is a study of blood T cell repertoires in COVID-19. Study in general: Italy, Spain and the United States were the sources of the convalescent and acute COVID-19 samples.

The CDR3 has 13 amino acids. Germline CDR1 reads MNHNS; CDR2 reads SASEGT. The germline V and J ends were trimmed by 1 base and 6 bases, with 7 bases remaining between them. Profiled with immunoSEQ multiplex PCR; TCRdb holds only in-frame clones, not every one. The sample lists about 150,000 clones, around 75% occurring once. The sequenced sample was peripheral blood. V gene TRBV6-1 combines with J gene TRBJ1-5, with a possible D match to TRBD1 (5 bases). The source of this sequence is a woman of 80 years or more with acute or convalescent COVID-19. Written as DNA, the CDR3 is TGTGCCAGCAGTGAAGAACAGGTTCAGCCCCAGCATTTT. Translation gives CASSEEQVQPQHF.